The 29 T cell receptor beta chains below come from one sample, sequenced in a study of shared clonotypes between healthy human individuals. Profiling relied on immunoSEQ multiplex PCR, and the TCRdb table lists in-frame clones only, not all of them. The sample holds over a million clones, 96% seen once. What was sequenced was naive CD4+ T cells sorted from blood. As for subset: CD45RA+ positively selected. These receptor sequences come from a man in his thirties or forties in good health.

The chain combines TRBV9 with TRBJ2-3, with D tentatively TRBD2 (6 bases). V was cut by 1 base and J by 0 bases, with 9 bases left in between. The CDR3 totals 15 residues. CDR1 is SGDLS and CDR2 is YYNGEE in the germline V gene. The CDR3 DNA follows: TGTGCCAGCAGCGTAATAGCGGCTAGCACAGATACGCAGTATTTT. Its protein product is CASSVIAASTDTQYF. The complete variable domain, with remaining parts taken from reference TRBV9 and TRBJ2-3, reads DSGVTQTPKHLITATGQRVTLRCSPRSGDLSVYWYQQSLDQGLQFLIQYYNGEERAKGNILERFSAQQFPDLHSELNLSSLELGDSALYFCASSVIAASTDTQYFGPGTRLTVL.

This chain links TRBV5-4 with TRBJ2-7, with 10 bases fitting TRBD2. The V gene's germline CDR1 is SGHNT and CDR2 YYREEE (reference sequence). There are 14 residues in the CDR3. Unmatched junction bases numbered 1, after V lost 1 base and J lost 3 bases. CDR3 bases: TGTGCCAGCAGCTTGACTAGCGGGAACTACGAGCAGTACTTC. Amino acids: CASSLTSGNYEQYF.

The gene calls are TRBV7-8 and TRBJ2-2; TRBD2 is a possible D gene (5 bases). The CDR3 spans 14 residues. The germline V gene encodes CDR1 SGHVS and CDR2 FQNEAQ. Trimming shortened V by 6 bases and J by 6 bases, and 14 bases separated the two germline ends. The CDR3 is CASRTGVVSGELFF. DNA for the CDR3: TGTGCCAGCAGAACCGGGGTGGTGTCCGGGGAGCTGTTTTTT.

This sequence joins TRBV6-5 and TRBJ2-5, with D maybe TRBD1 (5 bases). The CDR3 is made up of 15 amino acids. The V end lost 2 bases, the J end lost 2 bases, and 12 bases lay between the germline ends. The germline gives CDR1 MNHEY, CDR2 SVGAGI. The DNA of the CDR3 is TGTGCCAGCAGTTACAGTCCGACAGTTCAAGAGACCCAGTACTTC. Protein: CASSYSPTVQETQYF.

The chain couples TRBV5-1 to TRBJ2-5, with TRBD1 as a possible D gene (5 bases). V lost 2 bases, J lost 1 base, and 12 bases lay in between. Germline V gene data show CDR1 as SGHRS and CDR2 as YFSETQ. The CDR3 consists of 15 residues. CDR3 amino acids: CASSLSAGSQETQYF. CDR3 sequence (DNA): TGCGCCAGCAGCTTATCAGCAGGGTCCCAAGAGACCCAGTACTTC.

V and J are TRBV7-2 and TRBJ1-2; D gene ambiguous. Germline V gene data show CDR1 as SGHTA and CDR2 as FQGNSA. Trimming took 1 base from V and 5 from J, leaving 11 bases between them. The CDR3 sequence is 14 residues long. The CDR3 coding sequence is TGTGCCAGCAGCTTAGACCGCAGGCCGTATGGCTACACCTTC. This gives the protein CASSLDRRPYGYTF. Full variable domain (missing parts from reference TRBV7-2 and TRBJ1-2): GAGVSQSPSNKVTEKGKDVELRCDPISGHTALYWYRQSLGQGLEFLIYFQGNSAPDKSGLPSDRFSAERTGGSVSTLTIQRTQQEDSAVYLCASSLDRRPYGYTFGSGTRLTVV.

The CDR3 bases are TGTGCCAGCAGTTATGGACTAGCGGTTAGCACAGATACGCAGTATTTT. Amino acid sequence: CASSYGLAVSTDTQYF. The gene calls are TRBV6-5 and TRBJ2-3, with 10 bases fitting TRBD2. The junction had 3 bases not matched to a gene; V was cut back by 3 bases and J by 0 bases. This CDR3 has 16 residues. Per the germline V gene, CDR1 is MNHEY and CDR2 is SVGAGI.

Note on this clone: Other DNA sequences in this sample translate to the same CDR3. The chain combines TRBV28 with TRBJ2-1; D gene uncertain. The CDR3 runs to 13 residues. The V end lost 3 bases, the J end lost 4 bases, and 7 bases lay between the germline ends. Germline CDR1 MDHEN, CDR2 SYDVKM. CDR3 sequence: CASSLSGYNEQFF. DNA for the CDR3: TGTGCCAGCAGTTTGTCCGGGTACAATGAGCAGTTCTTC.

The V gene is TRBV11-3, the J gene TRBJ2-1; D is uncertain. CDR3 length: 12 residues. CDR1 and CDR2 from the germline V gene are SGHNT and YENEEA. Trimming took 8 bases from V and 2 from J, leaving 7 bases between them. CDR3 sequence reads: CASSNPYNEQFF. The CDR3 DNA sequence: TGTGCCAGCTCCAACCCCTACAATGAGCAGTTCTTC.

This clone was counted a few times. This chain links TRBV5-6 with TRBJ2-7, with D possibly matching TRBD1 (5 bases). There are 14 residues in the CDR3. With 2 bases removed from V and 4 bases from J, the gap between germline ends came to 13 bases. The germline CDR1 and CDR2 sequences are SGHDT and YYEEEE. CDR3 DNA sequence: TGTGCCAGCAGCTTAGGGGCAGATCCGTACGAGCAGTACTTC. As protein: CASSLGADPYEQYF.

The CDR3 DNA reads TGTGCCAGCTCACCATCGACCTATACAGATACGCAGTATTTT. Protein product: CASSPSTYTDTQYF. This chain links TRBV18 with TRBJ2-3; D call uncertain. From germline, CDR1 is KGHSH and CDR2 LQKENI. CDR3 length equals 14 residues. Trimming took 2 bases from V and 3 from J, leaving 9 bases between them.

CDR3 amino acids: CASSLVDRSEQYF. CDR3 in DNA: TGTGCCAGCAGCTTAGTTGACAGGTCTGAGCAGTACTTC. The chain employs TRBV7-7 and TRBJ2-7, with D maybe TRBD1 (6 bases). The V and J ends lost 1 base and 7 bases respectively, with 11 bases between them. Germline V lookup: CDR1 SSHAT, CDR2 FNYEAQ (reference sequence). This CDR3 comprises 13 residues.

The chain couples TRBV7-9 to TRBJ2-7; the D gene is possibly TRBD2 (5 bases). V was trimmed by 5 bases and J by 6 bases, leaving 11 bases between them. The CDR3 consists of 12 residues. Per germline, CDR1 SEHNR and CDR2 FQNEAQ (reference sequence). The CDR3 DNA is TGTGCCAGCAGCCGCCCACGGGGCGAGCAGTACTTC. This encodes CASSRPRGEQYF. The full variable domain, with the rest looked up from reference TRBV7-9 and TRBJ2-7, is DTGVSQNPRHKITKRGQNVTFRCDPISEHNRLYWYRQTLGQGPEFLTYFQNEAQLEKSRLLSDRFSAERPKGSFSTLEIQRTEQGDSAMYLCASSRPRGEQYFGPGTRLTVT.

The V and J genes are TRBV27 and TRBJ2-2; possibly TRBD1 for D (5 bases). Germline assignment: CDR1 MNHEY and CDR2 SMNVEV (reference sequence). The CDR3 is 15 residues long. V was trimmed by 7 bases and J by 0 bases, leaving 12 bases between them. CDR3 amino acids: CASKRQRSNTGELFF. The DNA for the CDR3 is TGTGCCAGCAAAAGACAGCGTTCGAACACCGGGGAGCTGTTTTTT.

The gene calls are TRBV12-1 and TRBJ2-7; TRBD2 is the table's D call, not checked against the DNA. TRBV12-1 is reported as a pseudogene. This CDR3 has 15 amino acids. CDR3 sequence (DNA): TGTGCCAGCAGCTTACCTCCCCCGGGAGGCGACGAGCAGTACTTC. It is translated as CASSLPPPGGDEQYF.

The CDR3 protein is CASSLVIAATDTQYF. As DNA, the CDR3 is TGTGCCAGCAGCTTAGTGATAGCGGCCACAGATACGCAGTATTTT. V and J are TRBV7-2 and TRBJ2-3; a possible D gene is TRBD2 (6 bases). The CDR3 contains 15 residues. The V gene's germline CDR1 is SGHTA and CDR2 FQGNSA. V was cut by 1 base and J by 2 bases, with 10 bases left in between.

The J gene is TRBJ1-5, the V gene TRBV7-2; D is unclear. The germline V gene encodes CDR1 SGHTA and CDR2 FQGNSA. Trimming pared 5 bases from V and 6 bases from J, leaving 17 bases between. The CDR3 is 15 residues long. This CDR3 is CASSPSVTTFQPQHF. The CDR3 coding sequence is TGTGCCAGCAGCCCGTCGGTCACCACCTTTCAGCCCCAGCATTTT. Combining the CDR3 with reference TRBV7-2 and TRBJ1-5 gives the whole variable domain GAGVSQSPSNKVTEKGKDVELRCDPISGHTALYWYRQSLGQGLEFLIYFQGNSAPDKSGLPSDRFSAERTGGSVSTLTIQRTQQEDSAVYLCASSPSVTTFQPQHFGDGTRLSIL.

The CDR3 region has the DNA TGTGCCAGCAAACTCGGAGGGTTAGGGGGCTACACCTTC. This translates into CASKLGGLGGYTF. The V call is TRBV28, the J call TRBJ1-2; D gene ambiguous. Trimming shortened V by 7 bases and J by 8 bases, and 17 bases separated the two germline ends. Germline CDR1 reads MDHEN; CDR2 reads SYDVKM. The CDR3 length is 13 residues.

Here the CDR3 reads CASSLAQLDPTRNEQFF. The CDR3 coding sequence is TGTGCCAGCAGCTTAGCGCAGTTGGACCCAACCAGGAATGAGCAGTTCTTC. The chain is built from TRBV7-2 and TRBJ2-1; no firm D call. Per the germline V gene, CDR1 is SGHTA and CDR2 is FQGNSA. Trimming removed 0 bases from V and 7 bases from J, with 19 bases in between. The CDR3 has 17 amino acids.

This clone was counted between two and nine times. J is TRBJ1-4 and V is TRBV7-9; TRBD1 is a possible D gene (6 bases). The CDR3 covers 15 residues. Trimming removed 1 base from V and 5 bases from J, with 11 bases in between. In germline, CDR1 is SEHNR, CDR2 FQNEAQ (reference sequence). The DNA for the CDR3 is TGTGCCAGCAGCTTAGAACAGGGAAGAAATGAAAAACTGTTTTTT. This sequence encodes CASSLEQGRNEKLFF.

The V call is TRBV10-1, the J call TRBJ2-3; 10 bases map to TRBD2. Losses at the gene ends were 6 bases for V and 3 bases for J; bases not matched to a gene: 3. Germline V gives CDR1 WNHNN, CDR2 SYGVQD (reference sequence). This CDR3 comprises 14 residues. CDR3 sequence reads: CASSKAGGTDTQYF. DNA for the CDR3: TGCGCCAGCAGCAAAGCGGGAGGGACAGATACGCAGTATTTT.

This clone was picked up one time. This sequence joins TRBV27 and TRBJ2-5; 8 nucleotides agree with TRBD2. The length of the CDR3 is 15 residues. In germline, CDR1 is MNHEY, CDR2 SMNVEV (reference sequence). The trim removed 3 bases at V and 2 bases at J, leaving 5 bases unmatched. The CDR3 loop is CASSFWASGQETQYF. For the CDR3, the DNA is TGTGCCAGCAGTTTTTGGGCTAGCGGGCAAGAGACCCAGTACTTC.

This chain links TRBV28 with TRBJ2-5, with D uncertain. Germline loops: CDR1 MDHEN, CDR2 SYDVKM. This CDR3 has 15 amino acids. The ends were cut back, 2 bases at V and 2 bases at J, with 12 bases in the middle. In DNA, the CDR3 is TGTGCCAGCAGTTTACCCGCCCCGGGTCAAGAGACCCAGTACTTC. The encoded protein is CASSLPAPGQETQYF.

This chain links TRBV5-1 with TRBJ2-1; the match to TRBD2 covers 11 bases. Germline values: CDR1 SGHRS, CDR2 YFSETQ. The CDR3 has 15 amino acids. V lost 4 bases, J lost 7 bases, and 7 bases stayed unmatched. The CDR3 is CASSLLAGERNEQFF. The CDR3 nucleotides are TGCGCCAGCAGCCTACTAGCGGGAGAAAGGAATGAGCAGTTCTTC.

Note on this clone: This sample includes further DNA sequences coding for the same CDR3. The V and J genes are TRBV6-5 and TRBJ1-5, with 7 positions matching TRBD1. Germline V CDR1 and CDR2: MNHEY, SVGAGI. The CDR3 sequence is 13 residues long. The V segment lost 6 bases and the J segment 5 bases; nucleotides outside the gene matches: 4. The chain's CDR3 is CASSYRGDQPQHF. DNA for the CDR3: TGTGCCAGCAGCTACAGGGGCGATCAGCCCCAGCATTTT.

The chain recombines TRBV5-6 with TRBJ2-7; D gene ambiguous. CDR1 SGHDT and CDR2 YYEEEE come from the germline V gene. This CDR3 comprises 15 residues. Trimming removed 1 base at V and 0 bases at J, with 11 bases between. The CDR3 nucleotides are TGTGCCAGCAGCTTGAAGGGTTTGAGCTCCTACGAGCAGTACTTC. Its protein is CASSLKGLSSYEQYF.

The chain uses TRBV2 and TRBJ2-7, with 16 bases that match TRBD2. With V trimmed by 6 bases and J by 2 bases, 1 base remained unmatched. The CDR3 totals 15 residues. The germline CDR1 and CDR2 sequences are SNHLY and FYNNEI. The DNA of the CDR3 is TGTGCCAGCAGGGGACTAGCGGGAGGGCCCTACGAGCAGTACTTC. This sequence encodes CASRGLAGGPYEQYF.

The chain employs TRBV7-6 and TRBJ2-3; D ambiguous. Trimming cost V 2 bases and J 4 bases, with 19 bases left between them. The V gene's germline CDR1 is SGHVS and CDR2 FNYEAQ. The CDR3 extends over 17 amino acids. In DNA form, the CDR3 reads TGTGCCAGCAGCTTACTGGTCCCTAGTCCCGTTCCAGATACGCAGTATTTT. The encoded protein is CASSLLVPSPVPDTQYF.

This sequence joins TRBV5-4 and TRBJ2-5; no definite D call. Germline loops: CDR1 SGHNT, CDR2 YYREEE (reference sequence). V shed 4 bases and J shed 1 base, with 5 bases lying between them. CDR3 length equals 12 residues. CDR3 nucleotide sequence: TGTGCCAGCAGCGTCCCCCAAGAGACCCAGTACTTC. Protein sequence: CASSVPQETQYF.